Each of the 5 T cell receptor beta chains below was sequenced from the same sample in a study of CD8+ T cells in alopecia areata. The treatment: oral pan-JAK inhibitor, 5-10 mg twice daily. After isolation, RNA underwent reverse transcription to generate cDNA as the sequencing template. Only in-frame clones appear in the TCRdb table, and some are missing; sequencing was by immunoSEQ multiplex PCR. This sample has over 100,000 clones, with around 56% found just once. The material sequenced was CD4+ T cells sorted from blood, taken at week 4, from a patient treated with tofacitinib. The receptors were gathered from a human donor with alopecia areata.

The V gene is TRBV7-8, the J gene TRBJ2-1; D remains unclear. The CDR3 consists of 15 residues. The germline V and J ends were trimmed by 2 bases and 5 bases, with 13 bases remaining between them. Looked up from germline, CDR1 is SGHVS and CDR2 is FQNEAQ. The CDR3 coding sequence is TGTGCCAGCAGCTTAAAGAGGATCACAAACAATGAGCAGTTCTTC. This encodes CASSLKRITNNEQFF. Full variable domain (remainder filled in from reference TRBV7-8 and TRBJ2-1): GAGVSQSPRYKVAKRGQDVALRCDPISGHVSLFWYQQALGQGPEFLTYFQNEAQLDKSGLPSDRFFAERPEGSVSTLKIQRTQQEDSAVYLCASSLKRITNNEQFFGPGTRLTVL.

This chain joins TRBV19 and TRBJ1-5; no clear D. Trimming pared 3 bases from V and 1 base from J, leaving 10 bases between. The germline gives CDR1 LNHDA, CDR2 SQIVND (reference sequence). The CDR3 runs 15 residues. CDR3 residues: CASSIGGLSNQPQHF. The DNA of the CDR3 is TGTGCCAGTAGTATCGGAGGGCTCAGCAATCAGCCCCAGCATTTT.

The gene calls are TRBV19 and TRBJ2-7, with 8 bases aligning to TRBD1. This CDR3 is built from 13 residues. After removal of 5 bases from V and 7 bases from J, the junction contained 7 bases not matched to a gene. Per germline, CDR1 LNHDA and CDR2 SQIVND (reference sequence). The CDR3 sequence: CASSRPGGSEQYF. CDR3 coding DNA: TGTGCCAGTAGTCGGCCAGGGGGCTCGGAGCAGTACTTC.

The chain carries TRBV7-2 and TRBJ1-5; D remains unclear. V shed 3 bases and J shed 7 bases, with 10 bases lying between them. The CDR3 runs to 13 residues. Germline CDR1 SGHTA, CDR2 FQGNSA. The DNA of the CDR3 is TGTGCCAGCAGCTTCCAATTTCAGCAGCCCCAGCATTTT. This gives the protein CASSFQFQQPQHF.

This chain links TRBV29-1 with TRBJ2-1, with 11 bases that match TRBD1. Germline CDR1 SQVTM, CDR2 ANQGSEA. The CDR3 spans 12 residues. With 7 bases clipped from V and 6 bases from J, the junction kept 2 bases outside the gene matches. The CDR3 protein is CSAGQGANEQFF. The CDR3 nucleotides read TGCAGCGCCGGACAGGGGGCCAATGAGCAGTTCTTC.